This is a list of T cell receptor beta chains from one sample in a study of monozygotic twins with inflammatory bowel disease. Each CDR3 protein gets one entry in TCRdb, which reprocessed the 5' RACE reads and gives no DNA. This sample lists 310,000 or so distinct CDR3 sequences; its ten largest clones have over 2%. Input material: blood. These receptors all come from a human donor with ulcerative colitis or Crohn's disease, or a healthy co-twin of an affected twin (not recorded which). CDR3s include the opening cysteine and the closing phenylalanine or tryptophan.

CDR3	length	V	J
CASSRGQGEVDTQYF	15	TRBV12-3/TRBV12-4	TRBJ2-3
CASSQRTGETEAFF	14	TRBV4-1	TRBJ1-1
CASGNRGRPTTDTQYF	16	TRBV28	TRBJ2-3
CASRKSGNTGELFF	14	TRBV11-3	TRBJ2-2
CASSPPYPGQGYEQYF	16	TRBV7-9	TRBJ2-7
CASSTGTSGYNEQFF	15	TRBV5-1	TRBJ2-1
CASSLDLGRDLNKQFF	16	TRBV7-2	TRBJ2-1
CASSQRLAGMTDTQYF	16	TRBV4-1	TRBJ2-3
CASSGKRGVRGQPQHF	16	TRBV6-1	TRBJ1-5
CSVQDRHNQPQHF	13	TRBV29-1	TRBJ1-5
CASSEEAGANTGELFF	16	TRBV7-8	TRBJ2-2
CAVSDPGQGSFGYTF	15	TRBV10-3	TRBJ1-2
CASSLAGVSYNEQFF	15	TRBV7-2	TRBJ2-1
CASSTPGLAGGGEQFF	16	TRBV7-2	TRBJ2-1
CASSPSGLRTDTQYF	15	TRBV28	TRBJ2-3
CSVEGGLSNEQFF	13	TRBV29-1	TRBJ2-1
CASKEDSYEQYF	12	TRBV7-9	TRBJ2-7
CASGWGTNNQPQHF	14	TRBV6-1	TRBJ1-5
CATSQTGTGGTQYF	14	TRBV24-1	TRBJ2-5
CASSPRDRGRNTEAFF	16	TRBV5-4	TRBJ1-1
CAWSPTFNTEAFF	13	TRBV30	TRBJ1-1
CASSYSVSADEQFF	14	TRBV6-5	TRBJ2-1
CASSLVGRLNTEAFF	15	TRBV11-2	TRBJ1-1
CASSLEGDLYNEQFF	15	TRBV5-1	TRBJ2-1
CVSSQETGGPYEQYF	15	TRBV4-1	TRBJ2-7
CASSPPKADTQYF	13	TRBV28	TRBJ2-3
CASSVSSKPGGKNTEAFF	18	TRBV2	TRBJ1-1
CASSQEGGEKLFF	13	TRBV4-1	TRBJ1-4
CASLGGRPEQFF	12	TRBV12-5	TRBJ2-1
CASSRWTTYYEQYF	14	TRBV5-6	TRBJ2-7
CASSSGESKGTQYF	14	TRBV7-8	TRBJ2-5
CASSPLGPTDTQYF	14	TRBV11-2	TRBJ2-3
CASSPGRVGIEKLFF	15	TRBV12-3/TRBV12-4	TRBJ1-4
CASSFSVKYGYTF	13	TRBV7-2	TRBJ1-2
CASSFTDAETQYF	13	TRBV11-2	TRBJ2-5
CASGPSVNTEAFF	13	TRBV7-9	TRBJ1-1
CSARTSGRARWDTQYF	16	TRBV20-1	TRBJ2-3
CASVRERFYNEQFF	14	TRBV2	TRBJ2-1
CSASFAPGPLVGEQYF	16	TRBV20-1	TRBJ2-7
CSASDENTGELFF	13	TRBV20-1	TRBJ2-2
CASSLEQVGYEQYF	14	TRBV28	TRBJ2-7
CASSLAFTGIFEETQYF	17	TRBV5-1	TRBJ2-5
CASSLRARRYEQYF	14	TRBV4-1	TRBJ2-7
CATSRAGANQPQHF	14	TRBV15	TRBJ1-5
CASSLGFGEETQYF	14	TRBV7-2	TRBJ2-5
CSVEDSGQPQHF	12	TRBV29-1	TRBJ1-5
CASSSPPGINQPQHF	15	TRBV28	TRBJ1-5
CASSQDRTSGSYEQYF	16	TRBV4-1	TRBJ2-7
CASSPTVEETQYF	13	TRBV18	TRBJ2-5
CASSSGRALPNEQFF	15	TRBV12-3/TRBV12-4	TRBJ2-1
CASSQVRVGSEQFF	14	TRBV4-3	TRBJ2-1
CANGTSGRLRHEQYF	15	TRBV10-3	TRBJ2-7
CASSSSGTGGDTQYF	15	TRBV5-1	TRBJ2-3